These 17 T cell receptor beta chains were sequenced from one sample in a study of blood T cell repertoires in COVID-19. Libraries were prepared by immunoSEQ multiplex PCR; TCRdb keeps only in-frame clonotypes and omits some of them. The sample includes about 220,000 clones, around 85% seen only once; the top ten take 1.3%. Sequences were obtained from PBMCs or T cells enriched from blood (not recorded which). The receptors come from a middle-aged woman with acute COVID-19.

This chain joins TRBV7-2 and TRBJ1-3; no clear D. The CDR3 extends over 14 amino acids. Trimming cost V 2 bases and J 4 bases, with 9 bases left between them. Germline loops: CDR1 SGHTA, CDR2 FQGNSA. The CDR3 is CASSLPPAGNTIYF. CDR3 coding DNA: TGTGCCAGCAGCTTACCCCCTGCGGGAAACACCATATATTTT.

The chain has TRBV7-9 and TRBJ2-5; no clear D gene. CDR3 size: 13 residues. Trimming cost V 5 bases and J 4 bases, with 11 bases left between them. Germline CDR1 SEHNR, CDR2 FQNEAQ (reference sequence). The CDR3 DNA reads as TGTGCCAGCAGCCCGACCGCGGTAGAGACCCAGTACTTC. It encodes CASSPTAVETQYF.

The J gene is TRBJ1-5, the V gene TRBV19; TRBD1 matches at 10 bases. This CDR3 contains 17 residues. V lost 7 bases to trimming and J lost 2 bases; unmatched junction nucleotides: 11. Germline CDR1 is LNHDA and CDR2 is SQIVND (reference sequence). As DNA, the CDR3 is TGTGCCAGTACCTCCGGGACAGGGGTCCGGGGCAATCAGCCCCAGCATTTT. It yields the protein CASTSGTGVRGNQPQHF.

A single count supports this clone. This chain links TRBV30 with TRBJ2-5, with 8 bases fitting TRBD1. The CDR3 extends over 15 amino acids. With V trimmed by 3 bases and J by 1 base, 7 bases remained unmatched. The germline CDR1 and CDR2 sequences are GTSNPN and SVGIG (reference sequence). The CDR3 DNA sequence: TGTGCCTGGAGCGCCCACAGGGGGACCCAAGAGACCCAGTACTTC. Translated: CAWSAHRGTQETQYF.

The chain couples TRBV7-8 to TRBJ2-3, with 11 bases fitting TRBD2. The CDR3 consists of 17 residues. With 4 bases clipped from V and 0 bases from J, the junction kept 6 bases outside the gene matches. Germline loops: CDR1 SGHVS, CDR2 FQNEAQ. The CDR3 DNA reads TGTGCCAGCAGCTCCAAACTAGCGGGAGAAAGCACAGATACGCAGTATTTT. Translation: CASSSKLAGESTDTQYF.

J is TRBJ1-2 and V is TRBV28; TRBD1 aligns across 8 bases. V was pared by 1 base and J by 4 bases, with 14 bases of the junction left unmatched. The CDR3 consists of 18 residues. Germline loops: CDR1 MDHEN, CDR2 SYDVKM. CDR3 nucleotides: TGTGCCAGCAGTTTATCCCTGCGACCGGGACAGGCGGGCTATGGCTACACCTTC. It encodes CASSLSLRPGQAGYGYTF.

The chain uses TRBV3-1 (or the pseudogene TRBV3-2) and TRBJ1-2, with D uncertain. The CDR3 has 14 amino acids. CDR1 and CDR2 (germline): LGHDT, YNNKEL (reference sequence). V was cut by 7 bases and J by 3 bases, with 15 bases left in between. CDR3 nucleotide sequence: TGTGCCAGCACCGCAGGCAAAGCTGACTATGGCTACACCTTC. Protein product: CASTAGKADYGYTF.

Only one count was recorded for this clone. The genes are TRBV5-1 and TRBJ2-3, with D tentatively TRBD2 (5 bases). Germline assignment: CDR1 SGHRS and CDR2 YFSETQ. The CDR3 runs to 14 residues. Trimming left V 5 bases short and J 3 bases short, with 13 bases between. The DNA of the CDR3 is TGCGCCAGCAGGGCTAGCCCTGGGACAGATACGCAGTATTTT. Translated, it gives CASRASPGTDTQYF.

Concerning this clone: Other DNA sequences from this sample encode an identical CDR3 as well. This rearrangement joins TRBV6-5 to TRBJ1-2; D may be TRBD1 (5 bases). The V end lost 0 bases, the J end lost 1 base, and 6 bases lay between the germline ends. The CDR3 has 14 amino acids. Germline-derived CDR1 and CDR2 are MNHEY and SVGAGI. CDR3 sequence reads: CASSYSQGNYGYTF. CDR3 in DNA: TGTGCCAGCAGTTACTCGCAGGGTAACTATGGCTACACCTTC.

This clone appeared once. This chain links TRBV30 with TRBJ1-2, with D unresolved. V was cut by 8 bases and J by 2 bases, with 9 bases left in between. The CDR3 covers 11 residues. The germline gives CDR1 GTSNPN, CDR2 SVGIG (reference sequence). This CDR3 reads CALTANYGYTF. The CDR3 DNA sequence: TGTGCCCTCACAGCCAACTATGGCTACACCTTC.

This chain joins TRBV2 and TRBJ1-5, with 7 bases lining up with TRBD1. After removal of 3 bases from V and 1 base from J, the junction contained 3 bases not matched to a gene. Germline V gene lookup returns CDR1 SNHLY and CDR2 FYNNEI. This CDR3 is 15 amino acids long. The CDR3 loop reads CASSDTGQSNQPQHF. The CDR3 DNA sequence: TGTGCCAGCAGTGACACGGGACAGAGCAATCAGCCCCAGCATTTT.

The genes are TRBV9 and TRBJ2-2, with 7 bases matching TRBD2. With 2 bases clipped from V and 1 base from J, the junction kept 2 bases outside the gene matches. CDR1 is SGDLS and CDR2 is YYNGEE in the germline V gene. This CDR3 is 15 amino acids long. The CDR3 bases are TGTGCCAGCAGCGTGCGCGGGGGGAACACCGGGGAGCTGTTTTTT. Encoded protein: CASSVRGGNTGELFF.

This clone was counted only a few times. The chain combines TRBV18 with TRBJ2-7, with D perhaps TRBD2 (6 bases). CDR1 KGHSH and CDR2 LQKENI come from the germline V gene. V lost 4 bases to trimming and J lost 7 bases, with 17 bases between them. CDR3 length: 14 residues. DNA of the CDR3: TGTGCCAGCTCACTGGACGCGGGAACTCGGGAGCAGTACTTC. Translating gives CASSLDAGTREQYF.

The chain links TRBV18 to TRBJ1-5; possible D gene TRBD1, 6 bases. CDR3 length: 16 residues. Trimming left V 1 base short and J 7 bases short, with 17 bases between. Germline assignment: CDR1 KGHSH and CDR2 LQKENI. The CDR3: CASSPRGGGREQPQHF. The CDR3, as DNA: TGTGCCAGCTCACCACGAGGCGGGGGGCGGGAACAGCCCCAGCATTTT.

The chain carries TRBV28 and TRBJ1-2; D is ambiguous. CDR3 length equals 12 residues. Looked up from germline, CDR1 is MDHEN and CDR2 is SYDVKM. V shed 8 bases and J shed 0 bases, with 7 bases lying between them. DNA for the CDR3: TGTGCCAGCCGGCAGGCTAACTATGGCTACACCTTC. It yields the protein CASRQANYGYTF.

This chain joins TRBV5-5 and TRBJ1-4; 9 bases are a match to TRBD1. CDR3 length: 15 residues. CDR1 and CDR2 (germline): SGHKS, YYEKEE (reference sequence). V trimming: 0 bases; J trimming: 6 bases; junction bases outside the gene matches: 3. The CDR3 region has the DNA TGTGCCAGCAGCTTGGTACAGGGGGCATATGAAAAACTGTTTTTT. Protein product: CASSLVQGAYEKLFF.

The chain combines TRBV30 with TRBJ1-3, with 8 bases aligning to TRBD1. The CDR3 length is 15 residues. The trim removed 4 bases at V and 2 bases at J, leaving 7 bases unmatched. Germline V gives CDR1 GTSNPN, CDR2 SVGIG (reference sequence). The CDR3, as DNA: TGTGCCTGGATGTACAGGGGGGTCACTGGAAACACCATATATTTT. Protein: CAWMYRGVTGNTIYF.